This TCR beta chain was profiled in a study of blood T cell repertoires in COVID-19. Study-wide context: T cells, B-cell-depleted T cells, or PBMCs provided the cDNA or gDNA that served as material.

Between the trimmed V and J ends, which lost 3 bases and 8 bases, there was a span of 19 bases. Germline V gene data show CDR1 as LGHDT and CDR2 as YNNKEL (reference sequence). The length of the CDR3 is 16 residues. Per the study methods: The assay estimated nucleated cells by amplifying reference gene primers. Produced via immunoSEQ multiplex PCR; TCRdb's table is partial and in-frame only. V and J calls and clone size are given by that table; D and trimming were obtained from the DNA. This table has approximately 260,000 clones, 75% to 85% appearing once. This clonotype originated in a woman aged 60 to 75 with active or convalescent COVID-19. This chain links TRBV3-1 (or the pseudogene TRBV3-2) with TRBJ1-4; a weak D match, TRBD1 (6 bases). The material sequenced was peripheral blood. The CDR3 nucleotides read TGTGCCAGCAGCCACCGCGGGGGGGGGCGCGAGGAAAAACTGTTTTTT. Protein: CASSHRGGGREEKLFF.